These T cell receptor beta chains were read from a single sample in a study of shared clonotypes between healthy human individuals. Using immunoSEQ multiplex PCR, the repertoire was profiled, and TCRdb retains in-frame clones only, with some absent. The data show 1.4 million or so clones, roughly 98.5% seen once. Material for sequencing was naive CD4+ T cells sorted from blood. Receptor source: a man aged 25 to 45 in good health. Each CDR3 is given with its conserved first and last residue. The order of the fields is clone size, V gene, D gene, J gene, CDR3 DNA, CDR3 protein. D genes are given only for firm matches. Clone size is shown for a subset of rows, as once, few, many or a class of expanded clone.

.	TRBV7-2	TRBD1	TRBJ2-4	TGTGCCAGCAGGCTCAGCACCAGGACAGGGCGGTACTTC	CASRLSTRTGRYF
.	TRBV7-8	.	TRBJ2-7	TGTGCCAGCAGGCAGCGACCTAGCGACTACGAGCAGTACTTC	CASRQRPSDYEQYF
.	TRBV29-1	.	TRBJ2-3	TGCAGCGTTGATCTCGTGCAAGATACGCAGTATTTT	CSVDLVQDTQYF
.	TRBV6-1	TRBD1	TRBJ2-5	TGTGCCAGCAGTGATAGACAGGGACGACGGGAGACCCAGTACTTC	CASSDRQGRRETQYF
.	TRBV7-6	TRBD1	TRBJ2-5	TGTGCCAGCGGCGCCGGACAGGGTGGTCGAGAGACCCAGTACTTC	CASGAGQGGRETQYF
.	TRBV7-7	.	TRBJ2-5	TGTGCCAGCAGCTTAGCACAGCAAGAGACCCAGTACTTC	CASSLAQQETQYF
.	TRBV5-1	.	TRBJ1-5	TGCGCCAGCAGCTTGGACGGGAGTTATAGCAATCAGCCCCAGCATTTT	CASSLDGSYSNQPQHF
.	TRBV18	.	TRBJ1-1	TGTGCCAGCTCAGGGGATTGGACTGAAGCTTTCTTT	CASSGDWTEAFF
.	TRBV20-1	.	TRBJ2-2	TGCAGTGGAGGGCTGAGGGGGGAGCTGTTTTTT	CSGGLRGELFF
.	TRBV28	TRBD2	TRBJ2-3	TGTGCCAGCAGTGAGAGGACTAGCGGGAGGCACACAGATACGCAGTATTTT	CASSERTSGRHTDTQYF
.	TRBV18	TRBD1	TRBJ2-1	TGTGCCAGCTCACCGACAGGGGTTGAGCAGTTCTTC	CASSPTGVEQFF
.	TRBV6-1	TRBD1	TRBJ1-1	TGTGCCAGCAGCGAAATAGACAGGGTGGGAGTCGGGGCTTTCTTT	CASSEIDRVGVGAFF
.	TRBV7-9	.	TRBJ2-7	TGTGCCATCGACGACAGAACCTCCTACGAGCAGTACTTC	CAIDDRTSYEQYF
.	TRBV5-8	.	TRBJ1-1	TGTGCCAGCAGCCGCAGGGTAGTCCTGAACACTGAAGCTTTCTTT	CASSRRVVLNTEAFF
.	TRBV25-1	TRBD1	TRBJ2-6	TGTGCCAGCAGTGTGACAGGGTCCGGGGCCAACGTCCTGACTTTC	CASSVTGSGANVLTF
.	TRBV18	.	TRBJ1-1	TGTGCCAGCTCACCATCGGGGCTTGAAGCTTTCTTT	CASSPSGLEAFF
.	TRBV9	.	TRBJ2-2	TGTGCCAGCAGCCCTGGGACGTCCGGGGAGCTGTTTTTT	CASSPGTSGELFF
.	TRBV15	.	TRBJ2-3	TGTGCCACCAGCAGGGACTGGGTGGAGGATACGCAGTATTTT	CATSRDWVEDTQYF
.	TRBV5-1	TRBD1	TRBJ2-7	TGCGCCAGCAAACCGGGACAGGGTTCCTACGAGCAGTACTTC	CASKPGQGSYEQYF
.	TRBV11-2	.	TRBJ2-7	TGTGCCAGCAGCCGGTTAACCCACGAGCAGTACTTC	CASSRLTHEQYF
.	TRBV11-3	.	TRBJ2-7	TGTGCCAGCAGCTTAGGAGATCCCTACGAGCAGTACTTC	CASSLGDPYEQYF
.	TRBV7-9	.	TRBJ2-5	TGTGCCAGCAGCTTTAGGCCCCACCAAGAGACCCAGTACTTC	CASSFRPHQETQYF
once	TRBV2	TRBD1	TRBJ2-7	TGTGCCAGCAGAGGACAGGGACCGATTTACGAGCAGTACTTC	CASRGQGPIYEQYF
.	TRBV9	TRBD2	TRBJ2-1	TGTGCCAGCAGCGTCTTCCTAGCGGGGGGCCCCAATGAGCAGTTCTTC	CASSVFLAGGPNEQFF
.	TRBV10-2	.	TRBJ2-7	TGCGCCAGCAGCCTGGGACTTAACTACGAGCAGTACTTC	CASSLGLNYEQYF
.	TRBV6-1	.	TRBJ2-7	TGTGCCAGCAGTGCGAGGCGGGACACCAGCTCCTACGAGCAGTACTTC	CASSARRDTSSYEQYF
.	TRBV5-1	TRBD1	TRBJ1-1	TGCGCCAGCAGCCCGAGGGGGCTCGAAAATGAAGCTTTCTTT	CASSPRGLENEAFF
.	TRBV6-5	.	TRBJ2-5	TGTGCCAGCAGTTATACCCCGGTTCCCAGCGGGACCCAGTACTTC	CASSYTPVPSGTQYF
.	TRBV5-1	.	TRBJ2-7	TGCGCCAGCAGCTTGACGCCCAGCTCCTACGAGCAGTACTTC	CASSLTPSSYEQYF
.	TRBV19	TRBD2	TRBJ2-5	TGTGCCAGTAGTATCCACATTTCCGGGACTAGCGGGAGATGGGAGACCCAGTACTTC	CASSIHISGTSGRWETQYF
.	TRBV18	.	TRBJ2-1	TGTGCCAGCTCACACCAGGGGTCAAAAGGCTACAATGAGCAGTTCTTC	CASSHQGSKGYNEQFF
.	TRBV27	TRBD1	TRBJ1-1	TGTGCCAGCAGTTCCGGGACAGGGTGGAAAGCTTTCTTT	CASSSGTGWKAFF
.	TRBV7-2	.	TRBJ2-1	TGTGCCAGCAGCTTAGGGTTGAGTTCCTACAATGAGCAGTTCTTC	CASSLGLSSYNEQFF
.	TRBV21-1	.	TRBJ2-3	TGTGCCAGCAGCAATAGTAGACACCGTACAGATACGCAGTATTTT	CASSNSRHRTDTQYF
.	TRBV14	.	TRBJ1-1	TGTGCCAGCAGCCAAGTGCGGGGGGCTACTGAAGCTTTCTTT	CASSQVRGATEAFF
.	TRBV9	TRBD2	TRBJ2-7	TGTGCCAGCAGCGGGACTAGCGGGAGTTACGAGCAGTACTTC	CASSGTSGSYEQYF
.	TRBV10-3	.	TRBJ2-1	TGTGCCACCGGGACTTACTCCTACAATGAGCAGTTCTTC	CATGTYSYNEQFF
.	TRBV2	TRBD2	TRBJ2-1	TGTGCCAGCAGTGAGACTCCACCAGGGACTATACGCCAGTACAATGAGCAGTTCTTC	CASSETPPGTIRQYNEQFF
.	TRBV6-4	.	TRBJ2-1	TGTGCCAGCAGTGAGCCCCTGGACAATGAGCAGTTCTTC	CASSEPLDNEQFF
.	TRBV2	.	TRBJ1-4	TGTGCCAGCAGTGAAGAGGGCAGCCTTAATGAAAAACTGTTTTTT	CASSEEGSLNEKLFF
.	TRBV28	TRBD1	TRBJ2-7	TGTGCCAGCAGTTTATGGAAAGGACAGGGCTACGAGCAGTACTTC	CASSLWKGQGYEQYF
.	TRBV5-1	.	TRBJ2-2	TGCGCCAGCAGCTTGCAGCGGGTCAACACCGGGGAGCTGTTTTTT	CASSLQRVNTGELFF
.	TRBV9	.	TRBJ1-2	TGTGCCAGCAGCGTCGGCAGGGATGGCTACACCTTC	CASSVGRDGYTF